This is a list of T cell receptor beta chains from one sample in a study of CD8 T cells in Susac syndrome. TCRdb analysed the immunoSEQ multiplex PCR reads with MiXCR anew, one entry per CDR3 protein. The data show fewer than 150,000 distinct CDR3 sequences, roughly 94% seen once. The sample taken for sequencing was CD8+ T cells from PBMCs. Every receptor here comes from a human donor with Susac syndrome. Each CDR3 is given with its conserved first and last residue. The order of the fields is J gene, V gene, clone size, D gene, CDR3 DNA, CDR3 protein. A D gene is named only where the DNA matches it firmly. Only part of the rows carry a size: once, few, many, or a class if the clone is expanded.

J: TRBJ2-7; V: TRBV20-1; size: .; D: TRBD1; DNA: TGCAGTGCTAGAGAGAAGACAGGGAGCTCCTACGAGCAGTACTTC; CDR3: CSAREKTGSSYEQYF
J: TRBJ2-1; V: TRBV7-3; size: .; D: .; DNA: TGTGCCAGCAGCTTAAAACCAATATCCTACAATGAGCAGTTCTTC; CDR3: CASSLKPISYNEQFF
J: TRBJ2-7; V: TRBV15; size: once; D: TRBD2; DNA: TGTGCCACCAGACTAACGGGAGGTTACGAGCAGTACTTC; CDR3: CATRLTGGYEQYF
J: TRBJ2-1; V: TRBV4-1; size: few; D: .; DNA: TGTGCCAGCAGTCCCAGCTACAATGAGCAGTTCTTC; CDR3: CASSPSYNEQFF
J: TRBJ1-2; V: TRBV29-1; size: .; D: .; DNA: TGCAGCGTGTCAGACTGGAGCGATAACTATGGCTACACCTTC; CDR3: CSVSDWSDNYGYTF
J: TRBJ1-1; V: TRBV5-6; size: few; D: TRBD1; DNA: TGTGCCAGCAGCCCCGGACAGGGCACTGAAGCTTTCTTT; CDR3: CASSPGQGTEAFF
J: TRBJ2-7; V: TRBV2; size: .; D: TRBD1; DNA: TGTGCCAGTTCCTTAGGTTCCGGGACAGAGTACGAGCAGTACTTC; CDR3: CASSLGSGTEYEQYF
J: TRBJ2-7; V: TRBV25-1; size: .; D: TRBD2; DNA: TGTGCCAGCAGTCCCGGGACTAACGAGCAGTACTTC; CDR3: CASSPGTNEQYF
J: TRBJ2-1; V: TRBV10-3; size: .; D: .; DNA: TGTGCCATCAGTGCCTCGGGTGGGAGGATTTCCTACAATGAGCAGTTCTTC; CDR3: CAISASGGRISYNEQFF
J: TRBJ2-3; V: TRBV28; size: .; D: .; DNA: TGTGCCAGCACCCTACGGACGGTCGGGCCCCCGATCAAGGGCACAGATACGCAGTATTTT; CDR3: CASTLRTVGPPIKGTDTQYF
J: TRBJ2-1; V: TRBV9; size: .; D: .; DNA: TGTGCCAGCAGTTTAGAGAGTGTCGTTGAGCAGTTCTTC; CDR3: CASSLESVVEQFF
J: TRBJ1-1; V: TRBV12-3/TRBV12-4; size: .; D: .; DNA: TGTGCCAGCAGCGTTGGGGGGGTTACTGAAGCTTTCTTT; CDR3: CASSVGGVTEAFF
J: TRBJ2-3; V: TRBV4-1; size: .; D: .; DNA: TGCGCCAGCAGCCAAGAGGGTCTAGCGAGCCTACCTGGGAAGACAGATACGCAGTATTTT; CDR3: CASSQEGLASLPGKTDTQYF
J: TRBJ2-6; V: TRBV7-3; size: .; D: .; DNA: TGTGCCAGCAGTTACAACTCTGGGGCCAACGTCCTGACTTTC; CDR3: CASSYNSGANVLTF
J: TRBJ2-5; V: TRBV7-2; size: .; D: .; DNA: TGTGCCAGCAGCTTAAGAAGGAGAGAGACCCAGTACTTC; CDR3: CASSLRRRETQYF
J: TRBJ2-1; V: TRBV20-1; size: .; D: .; DNA: TGCAGTGCTAGAGATCGGGAGAGCGTGAGCTCCTACAATGAGCAGTTCTTC; CDR3: CSARDRESVSSYNEQFF
J: TRBJ1-2; V: TRBV2; size: .; D: .; DNA: TGTGCCAGCAGTGAACGAGATGGCTACACCTTC; CDR3: CASSERDGYTF
J: TRBJ1-2; V: TRBV9; size: once; D: TRBD1; DNA: TGTGCCAGCAGCGTAGGAGTGACAGGGGACTATGGCTACACCTTC; CDR3: CASSVGVTGDYGYTF
J: TRBJ1-2; V: TRBV20-1; size: .; D: TRBD1; DNA: TGCAGTGCTAGAGAAGGGACAGGGGCTGGCTACACCTTC; CDR3: CSAREGTGAGYTF
J: TRBJ2-7; V: TRBV7-9; size: once; D: TRBD2; DNA: TGTCTAGCGGGAGTTGGCGACGAGCAGTACTTC; CDR3: CLAGVGDEQYF
J: TRBJ1-2; V: TRBV12-3/TRBV12-4; size: .; D: .; DNA: TGTGCCAGCAGTTTGGACACCTATGGCTACACCTTC; CDR3: CASSLDTYGYTF
J: TRBJ1-1; V: TRBV5-6; size: .; D: .; DNA: TGTGCCAGCAGCTGGGGAGCCGTCGGGACCACTGAAGCTTTCTTT; CDR3: CASSWGAVGTTEAFF
J: TRBJ2-1; V: TRBV6-5; size: .; D: .; DNA: TGTGCCAGCAGTTACCAACCCCTTTCGAACAATGAGCAGTTCTTC; CDR3: CASSYQPLSNNEQFF
J: TRBJ2-3; V: TRBV4-1; size: .; D: .; DNA: TGCGCAAGCGGTGACTTTAGCACAGATACGCAGTATTTT; CDR3: CASGDFSTDTQYF
J: TRBJ1-1; V: TRBV5-1; size: .; D: .; DNA: TGCGCCAGCAGCTTTGGGGAAGTGAACACTGAAGCTTTCTTT; CDR3: CASSFGEVNTEAFF
J: TRBJ2-1; V: TRBV5-1; size: .; D: TRBD2; DNA: TGCGCCAGCAGCTTGTGGTGGGAGGGCCCCTACAATGAGCAGTTCTTC; CDR3: CASSLWWEGPYNEQFF
J: TRBJ2-1; V: TRBV7-9; size: .; D: TRBD2; DNA: TGTGCCAGCAGCTCGAGTATAGCGGGAGGGCGGATTGAGCAGTTCTTC; CDR3: CASSSSIAGGRIEQFF
J: TRBJ2-7; V: TRBV24-1; size: .; D: .; DNA: TGTGCCACCAGTGATCGCTCGGGGGCGCGGGGCGAGCAGTACTTC; CDR3: CATSDRSGARGEQYF
J: TRBJ2-2; V: TRBV10-1; size: .; D: TRBD2; DNA: TGCGCCAGCAGACAGCGGGAGGGCCGGACCGGGGAGCTGTTTTTT; CDR3: CASRQREGRTGELFF
J: TRBJ2-1; V: TRBV5-1; size: .; D: TRBD1; DNA: TGCGCCAGCAGCTTGCGAGACAGGGAGTCGCAGTTCTTC; CDR3: CASSLRDRESQFF
J: TRBJ1-2; V: TRBV27; size: .; D: TRBD1; DNA: TGTGCCAGCACCTCTTTCGGGACAGCCTATGGCTACACCTTC; CDR3: CASTSFGTAYGYTF
J: TRBJ2-7; V: TRBV28; size: .; D: .; DNA: TGTGCCAGCAGCCCTCCTACAGGTAGTGAGCAGTACTTC; CDR3: CASSPPTGSEQYF
J: TRBJ2-7; V: TRBV29-1; size: .; D: .; DNA: TGCAGCGTTGACACGACAGAATCCTACGAGCAGTACTTC; CDR3: CSVDTTESYEQYF
J: TRBJ1-2; V: TRBV28; size: .; D: .; DNA: TGTGCCAGCAGTCTAACCGACAGGCCGGACAACTATGGCTACACCTTC; CDR3: CASSLTDRPDNYGYTF
J: TRBJ1-4; V: TRBV21-1; size: .; D: .; DNA: TGTGCCAGCGGCGGGTTAGTAGCTAATGAAAAACTGTTTTTT; CDR3: CASGGLVANEKLFF
J: TRBJ1-1; V: TRBV19; size: once; D: .; DNA: TGTGCCAGTACTTGGCTGAACACTGAAGCTTTCTTT; CDR3: CASTWLNTEAFF
J: TRBJ1-1; V: TRBV5-5; size: .; D: .; DNA: TGTGCCAGCAGCTGGGACCCCCAGAACACTGAAGCTTTCTTT; CDR3: CASSWDPQNTEAFF
J: TRBJ2-2; V: TRBV28; size: .; D: TRBD1; DNA: TGTGCCAGCAGCCTCCGACAGGGGAGGACCGGGGAGCTGTTTTTT; CDR3: CASSLRQGRTGELFF
J: TRBJ2-4; V: TRBV2; size: .; D: TRBD1; DNA: TGTGCCAGCAGTGCGGGACAGGGTGGGAACATTCAGTACTTC; CDR3: CASSAGQGGNIQYF
J: TRBJ2-1; V: TRBV4-1; size: .; D: .; DNA: TGCGCCAGCAGCCAACTTCGCAATGAGCAGTTCTTC; CDR3: CASSQLRNEQFF
J: TRBJ2-1; V: TRBV3-1; size: .; D: .; DNA: TGTGCCAGCAGCCAAGATCCGAGTCTCCTACACAATGAGCAGTTCTTC; CDR3: CASSQDPSLLHNEQFF
J: TRBJ1-1; V: TRBV29-1; size: .; D: .; DNA: TGCAGCGTTCTCCGGGGGCAAAGGGTGAACACTGAAGCTTTCTTT; CDR3: CSVLRGQRVNTEAFF